The 21 T cell receptor beta chains given below trace back to one sample, sequenced in a study of blood T cells in healthy people across ages. With a J-beta primer mix and a sample-barcoded 5' primer, a second PCR ran 7 to 11 cycles. In TCRdb, the 5' RACE reads were re-called with MiXCR into one record per CDR3 protein. Of about 1.7 million distinct CDR3 sequences detected, 25% to 30% appear once; the ten largest clones hold over 7%. Material: blood. The origin of the receptors is a woman aged 30 to 39 in good health.

As regards this clonotype: A read error is possible here, since a much larger clone lies one base away. This chain connects TRBV20-1 to TRBJ2-5; D gene ambiguous. Germline-derived CDR1 and CDR2 are DFQATT and SNEGSKA (reference sequence). The CDR3 has 12 residues. V was pared by 1 base and J by 1 base, with 4 bases between. CDR3 nucleotide sequence: TGCAGTGCTAGAGCGGTCCAAGAGACCCAGTACTTC. Translated: CSARAVQETQYF.

Details on this clonotype: A much larger clonotype is one base distant, so this may be a read error. The chain joins TRBV15 to TRBJ2-1; TRBD2 matches at 7 bases. Germline V gene data show CDR1 as LNHNV and CDR2 as YYDKDF (reference sequence). V dropped 5 bases and J dropped 10; count of bases not matched to a gene: 11. The CDR3 extends over 14 amino acids. CDR3 sequence: CATSEGGRSYEQFF. CDR3 bases: TGTGCCACCAGCGAGGGCGGGAGAAGCTACGAGCAGTTCTTC.

V and J are TRBV20-1 and TRBJ2-7, with 7 bases identical to TRBD2. The CDR3 consists of 13 residues. CDR1 is DFQATT, CDR2 SNEGSKA, per germline (reference sequence). V trimming: 3 bases; J trimming: 3 bases; junction bases outside the gene matches: 5. CDR3 sequence: CSASWGGGYEQYF. CDR3 sequence (DNA): TGCAGTGCTAGTTGGGGGGGGGGCTACGAGCAGTACTTC.

This clonotype was recorded many times. The rearrangement joins TRBV12-3 or TRBV12-4 to TRBJ2-5; 16 nucleotides match TRBD2. The CDR3 is 17 amino acids. Trimming cost V 6 bases and J 5 bases; bases outside gene matches: 9. The DNA for the CDR3 is TGTGCCAGCAGCCCCGGGACTAGCGGGAGGGCCCGGGAGACCCAGTACTTC. Translation: CASSPGTSGRARETQYF.

J is TRBJ1-2 and V is TRBV12-3 or TRBV12-4; the D gene is possibly TRBD1 (6 bases). CDR3 length: 15 residues. V was clipped by 8 bases and J by 0 bases, with 16 bases between them. Here the CDR3 DNA reads TGTGCCAGCCTCGAGCAGGGGCGAACTAACTATGGCTACACCTTC. Translation gives CASLEQGRTNYGYTF.

As to this clonotype: A read error is possible here, since a much larger clone lies one base away. The chain joins TRBV3-1 to TRBJ2-7; the match to TRBD2 covers 7 bases. CDR3 length equals 15 residues. In germline, CDR1 is LGHDT, CDR2 YNNKEL (reference sequence). The CDR3 bases are TGTGCCAGCAGCCAGGGCGGGGGAGCGGCCTACGAGCAGTGCTTC. It yields the protein CASSQGGGAAYEQCF.

The chain links TRBV5-1 to TRBJ2-4; D possibly matches TRBD1 or TRBD2 (5 bases each). CDR3 length: 15 residues. Germline lookup yields CDR1 SGHRS and CDR2 YFSETQ. Deletions cut 1 base from V and 3 bases from J, with 11 bases between. For the CDR3, the DNA is TGCGCCAGCAGCTTGCCTCGGGGCGACAAAAACATTCAGTACTTC. As protein: CASSLPRGDKNIQYF. The whole variable domain, remainder taken from reference TRBV5-1 and TRBJ2-4, is KAGVTQTPRYLIKTRGQQVTLSCSPISGHRSVSWYQQTPGQGLQFLFEYFSETQRNKGNFPGRFSGRQFSNSRSEMNVSTLELGDSALYLCASSLPRGDKNIQYFGAGTRLSVL.

The V gene is TRBV15, the J gene TRBJ1-1; no clear D gene. Germline-derived CDR1 and CDR2 are LNHNV and YYDKDF (reference sequence). This CDR3 has 14 residues. The V end lost 5 bases, the J end lost 0 bases, and 10 bases lay between the germline ends. The CDR3 nucleotides are TGTGCCACCAGCCCACGGGCTCTGAACACTGAAGCTTTCTTT. It yields the protein CATSPRALNTEAFF.

In regard to this clonotype: An end of the junction does not agree with germline; a read error may underlie this. V is TRBV7-9 and J is TRBJ2-1, with 13 nucleotides matching TRBD2. CDR3 length: 18 residues. The germline CDR1 and CDR2 sequences are SEHNR and FQNEAQ (reference sequence). The CDR3: CASSTGTSGAGSYNEQFF. DNA of the CDR3: TGCGCCAGCAGTACCGGGACTAGCGGGGCGGGCTCCTACAATGAGCAGTTCTTC.

This clonotype was found many times. The chain joins TRBV12-3 or TRBV12-4 to TRBJ1-2; D not resolved. V was trimmed by 3 bases and J by 5 bases, leaving 7 bases between them. CDR3 size: 12 residues. CDR3 nucleotide sequence: TGTGCCAGCAGTTTCAGAGGGTATGGCTACACCTTC. It encodes CASSFRGYGYTF.

This clonotype has a handful of counts. The gene calls are TRBV3-1 and TRBJ2-1; 7 bases align to TRBD2. CDR3 length equals 14 residues. J lost 10 bases, V lost 1 base, and 7 bases had no gene match. The V gene's germline CDR1 is LGHDT and CDR2 YNNKEL (reference sequence). The DNA of the CDR3 is TGTGCCAGCAGCCAAGCGGTCGGAGCGGGGGAGCAGTTCTTC. This translates into CASSQAVGAGEQFF.

The gene calls are TRBV12-5 and TRBJ1-4; D unclear. CDR1 LGHNT and CDR2 FRNRAP come from the germline V gene. Trimming pared 2 bases from V and 7 bases from J, leaving 11 bases between. The CDR3 extends over 14 amino acids. The CDR3 DNA follows: TGTGCTAGTGGTTTGAGCGGCCTCAGTGAAAAACTGTTTTTT. Its protein product is CASGLSGLSEKLFF.

This clonotype was detected many times. The chain joins TRBV12-3 or TRBV12-4 to TRBJ2-1; no definite D call. V gave up 3 bases and J gave up 8 bases, with 11 bases separating them. This CDR3 has 13 residues. The CDR3 DNA follows: TGTGCCAGCAGTTTCGGTCCCGCGGATGAGCAGTTCTTC. Translated: CASSFGPADEQFF.

This clonotype has a count of ten or more. The chain recombines TRBV9 with TRBJ2-5, with 12 bases lining up with TRBD2. Looked up from germline, CDR1 is SGDLS and CDR2 is YYNGEE. V dropped 4 bases and J dropped 3; count of bases not matched to a gene: 7. CDR3 size: 16 residues. CDR3: CASSSRTSGMEETQYF. CDR3 nucleotides: TGTGCCAGCAGCTCCCGGACTAGCGGGATGGAAGAGACCCAGTACTTC.

The rearrangement uses TRBV4-1 and TRBJ1-2; no definite D call. Trimming pared 0 bases from V and 0 bases from J, leaving 14 bases between. The CDR3 contains 17 residues. Looked up from germline, CDR1 is MGHRA and CDR2 is YSYEKL. In DNA form, the CDR3 reads TGCGCCAGCAGCCAAGATCGTAGTACACCATCTAACTATGGCTACACCTTC. It translates to CASSQDRSTPSNYGYTF.

This sequence joins TRBV20-1 and TRBJ2-5; 9 nucleotides align to TRBD2. With 5 bases clipped from V and 5 bases from J, the junction kept 9 bases outside the gene matches. This CDR3 comprises 14 residues. CDR1 and CDR2 (germline): DFQATT, SNEGSKA (reference sequence). The CDR3 DNA follows: TGCAGTGCTGGGAGCGGGAGGACGCGGGAGACCCAGTACTTC. Translation: CSAGSGRTRETQYF.

This clonotype turned up a few times. The chain combines TRBV3-1 with TRBJ2-1; unclear D gene. V lost 5 bases and J lost 0, with 11 bases in between. The CDR3 loop spans 15 amino acids. CDR1 LGHDT and CDR2 YNNKEL come from the germline V gene (reference sequence). The chain's CDR3 is CASSSPSSSYNEQFF. The CDR3, as DNA: TGTGCCAGCAGCTCCCCCAGTAGCTCCTACAATGAGCAGTTCTTC.

The sample holds many counts of this clonotype. The genes are TRBV27 and TRBJ2-7, with TRBD2 matching 11 bases. The CDR3 spans 20 residues. Per germline, CDR1 MNHEY and CDR2 SMNVEV (reference sequence). Trimming at V came to 0 bases and at J to 1 base, leaving 14 bases not matched to a gene. CDR3 protein: CASSLSPPGLAGVPSYEQYF. As DNA, the CDR3 is TGTGCCAGCAGTTTATCCCCCCCTGGACTAGCGGGTGTACCTTCCTACGAGCAGTACTTC.

The chain recombines TRBV7-2 with TRBJ2-3; no firm D call. Germline loops: CDR1 SGHTA, CDR2 FQGNSA. The CDR3 extends over 15 amino acids. V was shortened by 5 bases and J by 2 bases, with 14 bases between the two germline ends. In DNA, the CDR3 is TGTGCCAGCAGCCGTAACAGACTCATCACAGATACGCAGTATTTT. Protein: CASSRNRLITDTQYF. Full variable domain (remainder filled in from reference TRBV7-2 and TRBJ2-3): GAGVSQSPSNKVTEKGKDVELRCDPISGHTALYWYRQSLGQGLEFLIYFQGNSAPDKSGLPSDRFSAERTGGSVSTLTIQRTQQEDSAVYLCASSRNRLITDTQYFGPGTRLTVL.

The rearrangement uses TRBV12-3 or TRBV12-4 and TRBJ1-5; D not certain. This CDR3 is built from 15 residues. Trimming stripped 5 bases from V and 3 bases from J, with 14 bases between. CDR3 region: CASSTSGPLNQPQHF. The DNA for the CDR3 is TGTGCCAGCAGTACCTCCGGGCCGCTCAATCAGCCCCAGCATTTT.

To note about this clonotype: A much larger clone differs by one base, so this may be a read error. This chain connects TRBV5-6 to TRBJ2-7, with D possibly matching TRBD1 (6 bases). Germline CDR1 is SGHDT and CDR2 is YYEEEE. V was cut by 2 bases and J by 3 bases, with 12 bases left in between. The CDR3 consists of 14 residues. The CDR3 bases are TGTGCCAGCAGCTTTACAGGGCTTAACTACGAGCAGTACGTC. As protein: CASSFTGLNYEQYV.